This entry is about one TCR beta chain. The antigen is unknown. This CDR3 spans 12 amino acids. Trimming pared 1 base from V and 8 bases from J, leaving 9 bases between. CDR1 and CDR2 from the germline V gene are GTSNPN and SVGIG (reference sequence). The data originate from a study of T cells in Graves' hyperthyroidism and ophthalmopathy. Study findings and constraints: Most clonotypes that expanded in the thyroid above 0.001 also showed up in blood. Ophthalmopathy stood apart from stable hyperthyroidism in a 13 V-J model.

Using RNA transcripts as the source, TCR beta CDR3 regions were amplified. During a first-round RT-PCR of the TCR CDR3, the HTBI primer set was used. TCRdb analysed the multiplex PCR reads with MiXCR anew, one entry per CDR3 protein. The table lists 340,000 or so distinct CDR3 sequences, around 17% of them singletons. Each diagnosis was grounded in clinical symptoms, serum thyroxine and TRAb, thyroid ultrasound, and orbital computed tomography. V usage is TRBV30 and J usage is TRBJ2-1, with D possibly matching TRBD2 (5 bases). The sequenced sample was blood. The TCR originated in a young man with Graves' hyperthyroidism. The CDR3 loop is CAWSELVDEQFF. Here the CDR3 DNA reads TGTGCCTGGAGTGAACTAGTCGATGAGCAGTTCTTC.